These 26 T cell receptor beta chains were all obtained from the same sample, sequenced in a study of blood T cell repertoires in COVID-19. The protocol was immunoSEQ multiplex PCR, while the TCRdb copy is restricted to in-frame clones and leaves out a portion. The profile shows approximately 150,000 clones, roughly four fifths of them singletons. Material for sequencing was peripheral blood. The receptors were sampled from a human donor with acute or convalescent COVID-19. The donor label of this sample is uncertain.

This clone was observed a few times. The chain recombines TRBV18 with TRBJ2-7; no firm D call. Germline V gene lookup returns CDR1 KGHSH and CDR2 LQKENI. V lost 3 bases to trimming and J lost 5 bases, with 11 bases between them. This CDR3 has 13 amino acids. The CDR3: CASSPQVVNEQYF. The CDR3 nucleotides read TGTGCCAGCTCACCCCAGGTAGTGAACGAGCAGTACTTC. The full variable domain, completed using reference TRBV18 and TRBJ2-7, is NAGVMQNPRHLVRRRGQEARLRCSPMKGHSHVYWYRQLPEEGLKFMVYLQKENIIDESGMPKERFSAEFPKEGPSILRIQQVVRGDSAAYFCASSPQVVNEQYFGPGTRLTVT.

The J gene is TRBJ2-7, the V gene TRBV30; perhaps TRBD1 as D (6 bases). Germline V lookup: CDR1 GTSNPN, CDR2 SVGIG (reference sequence). This CDR3 is built from 13 residues. Trimming took off 2 bases at V and 4 bases at J, with 12 bases between the two ends. CDR3: CAWSRGGLYEQYF. Written as DNA, the CDR3 is TGTGCCTGGAGTAGAGGGGGTCTGTACGAGCAGTACTTC. The full variable domain, in which reference TRBV30 and TRBJ2-7 provide the parts outside the CDR3, is SQTIHQWPATLVQPVGSPLSLECTVEGTSNPNLYWYRQAAGRGLQLLFYSVGIGQISSEVPQNLSASRPQDRQFILSSKKLLLSDSGFYLCAWSRGGLYEQYFGPGTRLTVT.

The J gene is TRBJ2-2, the V gene TRBV5-6; possibly TRBD2 for D (5 bases). CDR1 is SGHDT and CDR2 is YYEEEE in the germline V gene. There are 16 residues in the CDR3. Trimming shortened V by 0 bases and J by 2 bases, and 11 bases separated the two germline ends. For the CDR3, the DNA is TGTGCCAGCAGCTTGGGCCCACGGGGTAACACCGGGGAGCTGTTTTTT. This sequence encodes CASSLGPRGNTGELFF.

This chain's CDR3 is CASSQDPERYMDTQYF. CDR3 in DNA: TGCGCCAGCAGCCAAGATCCAGAGAGGTACATGGATACGCAGTATTTT. The chain couples TRBV4-1 to TRBJ2-3, with D uncertain. The CDR3 has 16 amino acids. Germline CDR1 reads MGHRA; CDR2 reads YSYEKL. The V end lost 0 bases, the J end lost 6 bases, and 16 bases lay between the germline ends.

A single count supports this clone. The chain uses TRBV11-3 and TRBJ2-2, with 8 positions matching TRBD2. V shed 5 bases, J shed 6 bases, and the junction held 5 bases outside the gene matches. Germline V lookup: CDR1 SGHNT, CDR2 YENEEA. The CDR3 contains 14 residues. CDR3 coding DNA: TGTGCCAGCAGCCCCGGGGGGGTCGCCGGGGAGCTGTTTTTT. Its protein is CASSPGGVAGELFF.

The chain couples TRBV4-1 to TRBJ2-3; 16 bases align to TRBD2. The CDR3 spans 17 residues. Germline V gene lookup returns CDR1 MGHRA and CDR2 YSYEKL. Germline trimming cut 4 bases from V and 6 bases from J; bases unmatched to any gene: 7. This chain's CDR3 is CASSPGLAGGPDDTQYF. CDR3 DNA: TGCGCCAGCAGCCCGGGACTAGCGGGGGGGCCGGACGATACGCAGTATTTT.

The chain links TRBV4-2 to TRBJ1-2; possibly TRBD1 for D (5 bases). Germline lookup yields CDR1 LGHNA and CDR2 YNFKEQ. V gave up 0 bases and J gave up 7 bases, with 18 bases separating them. This CDR3 has 16 amino acids. The CDR3: CASSQDGALLNGGYTF. The CDR3, as DNA: TGTGCCAGCAGCCAAGATGGGGCCCTATTAAATGGTGGCTACACCTTC.

The table lists this clone with a few counts. The rearrangement uses TRBV11-2 and TRBJ1-2; TRBD1 is a possible D gene (5 bases). The V gene's germline CDR1 is SGHAT and CDR2 FQNNGV. The ends were cut back, 5 bases at V and 0 bases at J, with 7 bases in the middle. The CDR3 contains 13 residues. The CDR3 loop reads CASSQTANYGYTF. The CDR3 DNA reads as TGTGCCAGCAGCCAGACAGCTAACTATGGCTACACCTTC.

The V gene is TRBV7-9, the J gene TRBJ2-5, with TRBD1 matching over 10 bases. The junction had 5 bases not matched to a gene; V was cut back by 3 bases and J by 4 bases. Germline V gene lookup returns CDR1 SEHNR and CDR2 FQNEAQ (reference sequence). There are 15 residues in the CDR3. The CDR3 here is CASSLGTGEGETQYF. As DNA, the CDR3 is TGTGCCAGCAGCTTGGGGACAGGGGAGGGAGAGACCCAGTACTTC. The full variable domain, completed using reference TRBV7-9 and TRBJ2-5, is DTGVSQNPRHKITKRGQNVTFRCDPISEHNRLYWYRQTLGQGPEFLTYFQNEAQLEKSRLLSDRFSAERPKGSFSTLEIQRTEQGDSAMYLCASSLGTGEGETQYFGPGTRLLVL.

The V gene is TRBV11-2, the J gene TRBJ2-2, with D possibly matching TRBD1 (5 bases). The CDR3 is 15 residues long. Germline assignment: CDR1 SGHAT and CDR2 FQNNGV. V was shortened by 3 bases and J by 4 bases, with 12 bases between the two germline ends. DNA for the CDR3: TGTGCCAGCAGCTTTTTGGGGCAGGGCACCGGGGAGCTGTTTTTT. Its translation is CASSFLGQGTGELFF.

V and J are TRBV19 and TRBJ1-2; 7 bases agree with TRBD1. Germline values: CDR1 LNHDA, CDR2 SQIVND (reference sequence). CDR3 length: 16 residues. V dropped 3 bases and J dropped 0; count of bases not matched to a gene: 7. CDR3 sequence (DNA): TGTGCCAGTAGTATCCGCCCAGGGACAGCTAACTATGGCTACACCTTC. This encodes CASSIRPGTANYGYTF.

J is TRBJ1-6 and V is TRBV7-8; D is possibly TRBD1 (6 bases). CDR1 is SGHVS and CDR2 is FQNEAQ in the germline V gene. The CDR3 consists of 16 residues. Trimming removed 5 bases from V and 9 bases from J, with 20 bases in between. The CDR3 here is CASSPRDILMGSPLHF. In DNA form, the CDR3 reads TGTGCCAGCAGCCCACGGGACATACTAATGGGTTCACCCCTCCACTTT.

The CDR3 is CASRSGTGTFNEKLFF. The CDR3 nucleotides are TGTGCCAGCAGGTCCGGGACAGGTACTTTTAATGAAAAACTGTTTTTT. The V gene is TRBV3-1 (or the pseudogene TRBV3-2), the J gene TRBJ1-4; 8 nucleotides line up with TRBD1. The CDR3 loop spans 16 amino acids. With 6 bases clipped from V and 4 bases from J, the junction kept 10 bases outside the gene matches. The germline V gene has CDR1 LGHDT and CDR2 YNNKEL (reference sequence).

A single count supports this clone. In DNA, the CDR3 is TGTGCCAGCAGCCCCGGGACAGGGGGGCTTTCCCAGCATTTT. It yields the protein CASSPGTGGLSQHF. The J gene is TRBJ1-5, the V gene TRBV9, with 11 bases fitting TRBD1. This CDR3 has 14 amino acids. Germline assignment: CDR1 SGDLS and CDR2 YYNGEE. After removal of 4 bases from V and 11 bases from J, the junction contained 8 bases not matched to a gene.

The genes are TRBV6-5 and TRBJ1-2; 10 positions agree with TRBD1. The CDR3 contains 14 residues. Germline CDR1 reads MNHEY; CDR2 reads SVGAGI. Trimming took 7 bases from V and 7 from J; bases not matched to a gene: 9. The CDR3 here is CASTLPGTGVGYTF. CDR3 DNA sequence: TGTGCCAGCACCCTACCCGGGACAGGGGTTGGCTACACCTTC.

V usage is TRBV5-4 and J usage is TRBJ2-2; TRBD1 matches at 8 bases. The CDR3 spans 15 residues. In germline, CDR1 is SGHNT, CDR2 YYREEE (reference sequence). V trimming: 5 bases; J trimming: 0 bases; junction bases outside the gene matches: 3. CDR3 sequence (DNA): TGTGCCAGCAGAAAGGACAGGGCGAACACCGGGGAGCTGTTTTTT. Amino acid sequence: CASRKDRANTGELFF.

The CDR3 loop reads CASSLAGGNQPQHF. CDR3 bases: TGTGCCAGCAGCTTGGCAGGGGGCAATCAGCCCCAGCATTTT. The rearrangement uses TRBV5-4 and TRBJ1-5; possible D gene TRBD1, 6 bases. Germline lookup yields CDR1 SGHNT and CDR2 YYREEE (reference sequence). V lost 0 bases and J 2 bases, leaving 6 bases between the germline ends. The CDR3 covers 14 residues.

V and J are TRBV10-2 and TRBJ1-6; TRBD1 agrees at 12 bases. Losses at the gene ends were 6 bases for V and 6 bases for J; bases not matched to a gene: 6. CDR3 size: 16 residues. Germline CDR1 and CDR2: WSHSY and SAAADI. In nucleotides, the CDR3 is TGCGCCAGCAGGGGGACAGGGGGCAAGGCTAATTCACCCCTCCACTTT. It is translated as CASRGTGGKANSPLHF.

J is TRBJ2-2 and V is TRBV3-1 (or the pseudogene TRBV3-2); 12 nucleotides align to TRBD2. CDR3 length: 18 residues. J lost 6 bases, V lost 4 bases, and 12 bases had no gene match. Looked up from germline, CDR1 is LGHDT and CDR2 is YNNKEL (reference sequence). CDR3 loop: CASSPTPGLAGVAGELFF. The DNA of the CDR3 is TGTGCCAGCAGCCCCACCCCGGGACTAGCGGGTGTGGCCGGGGAGCTGTTTTTT.

On this clone: Other DNA sequences in this specimen translate into the identical CDR3. The rearrangement joins TRBV5-4 to TRBJ1-6; D may be TRBD1 (5 bases). Trimming cost V 4 bases and J 5 bases, with 10 bases left between them. The CDR3 covers 14 residues. The germline gives CDR1 SGHNT, CDR2 YYREEE (reference sequence). The DNA of the CDR3 is TGTGCCAGCAGCAGGGGATCGAATAATTCACCCCTCCACTTT. Translated: CASSRGSNNSPLHF.

The chain couples TRBV5-1 to TRBJ1-5, with 7 bases fitting TRBD1. The CDR3 is 20 amino acids. V dropped 3 bases and J dropped 4; count of bases not matched to a gene: 22. Germline V gives CDR1 SGHRS, CDR2 YFSETQ. This CDR3 reads CASSSIKTGSVPTENQPQHF. CDR3 in DNA: TGCGCCAGCAGCTCTATAAAGACAGGGTCCGTCCCTACAGAAAATCAGCCCCAGCATTTT.

V and J are TRBV29-1 and TRBJ1-2, with TRBD1 matching 8 bases. CDR1 is SQVTM, CDR2 ANQGSEA, per germline. The CDR3 spans 12 residues. V lost 7 bases to trimming and J lost 4 bases; unmatched junction nucleotides: 5. The CDR3 sequence is CSAKGQVYGYTF. DNA of the CDR3: TGCAGCGCAAAGGGACAGGTCTATGGCTACACCTTC.

This clone has a handful of counts. The chain joins TRBV19 to TRBJ1-1; D is unclear. The CDR3 spans 12 residues. Looked up from germline, CDR1 is LNHDA and CDR2 is SQIVND (reference sequence). Trimming pared 8 bases from V and 3 bases from J, leaving 10 bases between. CDR3 DNA sequence: TGTGCCAGTGGTGAGGGCGACACTGAAGCTTTCTTT. This translates into CASGEGDTEAFF.

The V and J genes are TRBV6-1 and TRBJ1-2; possibly TRBD1 for D (5 bases). This CDR3 contains 13 residues. The germline gives CDR1 MNHNS, CDR2 SASEGT. With 3 bases removed from V and 0 bases from J, the gap between germline ends came to 5 bases. The CDR3 DNA follows: TGTGCCAGCAGTGAGACAGCTAACTATGGCTACACCTTC. Translating gives CASSETANYGYTF.

The V call is TRBV29-1, the J call TRBJ1-2; the match to TRBD1 covers 8 bases. The CDR3 totals 14 residues. V was clipped by 6 bases and J by 4 bases; unmatched bases: 10. The germline CDR1 and CDR2 sequences are SQVTM and ANQGSEA. The CDR3 loop reads CSVAEFDRGYGYTF. The CDR3, as DNA: TGCAGCGTCGCCGAGTTCGACAGGGGCTATGGCTACACCTTC.

The rearrangement uses TRBV30 and TRBJ1-5, with D possibly TRBD1 on 6 matching bases. V lost 3 bases to trimming and J lost 1 base, with 7 bases between them. This CDR3 spans 13 amino acids. Germline V CDR1 and CDR2: GTSNPN, SVGIG (reference sequence). In nucleotides, the CDR3 is TGTGCCTGGAGCCAGGGGAGCAATCAGCCCCAGCATTTT. It is translated as CAWSQGSNQPQHF.